One sample yielded the 32 T cell receptor beta chains listed below, sequenced in a study of blood T cell repertoires in COVID-19. Sequencing used immunoSEQ multiplex PCR; TCRdb keeps in-frame clones, though not all of them. The data contain 100,000 or so clones, roughly 92% of them singletons. Sequencing was carried out using peripheral blood. The receptor set was obtained from a man aged 65 to 79 with acute or convalescent COVID-19.

CDR3 amino acids: CATSRAGDSVGAEAFF. The CDR3 coding sequence is TGTGCCACCAGCCGAGCGGGGGATTCCGTTGGGGCTGAAGCTTTCTTT. This chain uses TRBV15 with TRBJ1-1; D possibly corresponds to TRBD1 (5 bases). From germline, CDR1 is LNHNV and CDR2 YYDKDF (reference sequence). V lost 5 bases and J 6 bases, leaving 22 bases between the germline ends. The CDR3 contains 16 residues.

The genes are TRBV12-3 or TRBV12-4 and TRBJ2-7, with TRBD2 matching 7 bases. V lost 5 bases and J lost 3; bases outside the gene matches: 4. There are 13 residues in the CDR3. The CDR3 here is CASSQRGYYEQYF. CDR3 DNA sequence: TGTGCCAGCAGTCAGCGGGGCTACTACGAGCAGTACTTC.

This clone occurred a few times. V gene TRBV11-3 combines with J gene TRBJ1-6; D is undetermined. The CDR3 covers 13 residues. With 5 bases removed from V and 4 bases from J, the gap between germline ends came to 6 bases. Germline CDR1 SGHNT, CDR2 YENEEA. The DNA for the CDR3 is TGTGCCAGCAGCCCCGGTTATAATTCACCCCTCCACTTT. This translates into CASSPGYNSPLHF.

This chain connects TRBV15 to TRBJ2-2; D not resolved. Trimming shortened V by 3 bases and J by 7 bases, and 18 bases separated the two germline ends. The CDR3 totals 16 residues. Germline V gene data show CDR1 as LNHNV and CDR2 as YYDKDF (reference sequence). Written as DNA, the CDR3 is TGTGCCACCAGCAGGTCCCCCCTGAATGGCATCGGGGAGCTGTTTTTT. Amino acid sequence: CATSRSPLNGIGELFF.

The chain combines TRBV5-6 with TRBJ2-1, with D maybe TRBD2 (6 bases). CDR3 size: 17 residues. Germline lookup yields CDR1 SGHDT and CDR2 YYEEEE. Trimming pared 1 base from V and 0 bases from J, leaving 14 bases between. The chain's CDR3 is CASSLILALSSYNEQFF. The CDR3 nucleotides are TGTGCCAGCAGCTTGATACTAGCCCTAAGCTCCTACAATGAGCAGTTCTTC. Drawing the rest from reference TRBV5-6 and TRBJ2-1, the complete variable domain is DAGVTQSPTHLIKTRGQQVTLRCSPKSGHDTVSWYQQALGQGPQFIFQYYEEEERQRGNFPDRFSGHQFPNYSSELNVNALLLGDSALYLCASSLILALSSYNEQFFGPGTRLTVL.

The chain combines TRBV24-1 with TRBJ1-1, with 8 bases matching TRBD1. The CDR3 has 15 amino acids. The germline V gene encodes CDR1 KGHDR and CDR2 SFDVKD. Unmatched junction bases numbered 9, after V lost 4 bases and J lost 6 bases. The CDR3 sequence is CATSDPGQGGSEAFF. The CDR3 DNA reads as TGTGCCACCAGTGACCCCGGACAGGGAGGATCTGAAGCTTTCTTT.

The rearrangement links TRBV7-3 to TRBJ2-6; unclear D gene. Germline CDR1 is SGHTA and CDR2 is FQGTGA. The CDR3 runs to 15 residues. V lost 2 bases and J lost 1, with 6 bases in between. The DNA of the CDR3 is TGTGCCAGCAGCTTAGGTCAGTCTGGGGCCAACGTCCTGACTTTC. Translating gives CASSLGQSGANVLTF.

The gene calls are TRBV4-2 and TRBJ1-2, with D unclear. The CDR3 spans 16 residues. Trimming stripped 0 bases from V and 2 bases from J, with 13 bases between. Germline CDR1 reads LGHNA; CDR2 reads YNFKEQ. The CDR3 DNA is TGTGCCAGCAGCCAAGATAGGGAGGGAGGGAACTATGGCTACACCTTC. It codes for CASSQDREGGNYGYTF.

The genes are TRBV27 and TRBJ2-7; 9 nucleotides line up with TRBD2. The CDR3 covers 15 residues. Germline values: CDR1 MNHEY, CDR2 SMNVEV (reference sequence). V dropped 3 bases and J dropped 3; count of bases not matched to a gene: 6. CDR3 residues: CASSFLAGRFYEQYF. The DNA of the CDR3 is TGTGCCAGCAGTTTTCTAGCGGGAAGGTTCTACGAGCAGTACTTC.

The CDR3 DNA reads TGTGCCAGCACATATGGACGCGGGCTGAACACTGAAGCTTTCTTT. It specifies CASTYGRGLNTEAFF. The chain employs TRBV27 and TRBJ1-1; D not certain. The CDR3 runs 15 residues. Between the trimmed V and J ends, which lost 7 bases and 0 bases, there was a span of 15 bases. The V gene's germline CDR1 is MNHEY and CDR2 SMNVEV (reference sequence).

V gene TRBV10-3 combines with J gene TRBJ2-7; the match to TRBD2 covers 7 bases. Germline values: CDR1 ENHRY, CDR2 SYGVKD. This CDR3 has 12 amino acids. This chain's CDR3 is CGAGGGIYEQYF. The CDR3 DNA reads TGTGGGGCGGGCGGGGGAATCTACGAGCAGTACTTC.

The rearrangement links TRBV9 to TRBJ2-3; TRBD2 might be the D (6 bases). The CDR3 loop spans 14 amino acids. Germline CDR1 is SGDLS and CDR2 is YYNGEE. Trimming took off 3 bases at V and 0 bases at J, with 8 bases between the two ends. DNA for the CDR3: TGTGCCAGCAGCGAGGGACTTAGCACAGATACGCAGTATTTT. The encoded protein is CASSEGLSTDTQYF.

This rearrangement joins TRBV28 to TRBJ2-3, with D uncertain. CDR1 is MDHEN, CDR2 SYDVKM, per germline. This CDR3 is built from 15 residues. V was trimmed by 6 bases and J by 0 bases, leaving 13 bases between them. CDR3 bases: TGTGCCAGCAGGCCCTACGTCACTAGCACAGATACGCAGTATTTT. Translating it yields CASRPYVTSTDTQYF.

The V call is TRBV29-1, the J call TRBJ1-2; 9 bases agree with TRBD1. This CDR3 contains 20 residues. J gave up 0 bases and V 1 base, and 18 bases lay outside the gene matches. Per germline, CDR1 SQVTM and CDR2 ANQGSEA. The CDR3 region has the DNA TGCAGCGTTGAAGTCCCGGGACAGGGAACAGGGGGACGAGCTAACTATGGCTACACCTTC. Amino acid sequence: CSVEVPGQGTGGRANYGYTF.

The table lists this clone with a few counts. V and J are TRBV5-5 and TRBJ1-2; D may be TRBD1 (6 bases). Germline CDR1 is SGHKS and CDR2 is YYEKEE (reference sequence). CDR3 length: 14 amino acids. The V and J ends lost 4 bases and 2 bases respectively, with 12 bases between them. This chain's CDR3 is CASSRGAGNYGYTF. The DNA of the CDR3 is TGTGCCAGCAGCCGGGGGGCAGGGAACTATGGCTACACCTTC.

The chain carries TRBV10-3 and TRBJ1-5; D gene unclear. CDR3 length: 16 amino acids. Trimming took off 2 bases at V and 0 bases at J, with 11 bases between the two ends. Germline V CDR1 and CDR2: ENHRY, SYGVKD. The CDR3 nucleotides are TGTGCCATCAGTGAGGTACAAAGCGGTAGCAATCAGCCCCAGCATTTT. The encoded protein is CAISEVQSGSNQPQHF.

J is TRBJ2-5 and V is TRBV11-2; the match to TRBD1 covers 8 bases. The germline CDR1 and CDR2 sequences are SGHAT and FQNNGV. CDR3 size: 16 residues. The V and J ends lost 0 bases and 5 bases, in that order; junction bases with no gene match: 8. CDR3 coding DNA: TGTGCCAGCAGCTTAGAATCAGGGGGCGGTTTGGAGACCCAGTACTTC. It specifies CASSLESGGGLETQYF.

V is TRBV28 and J is TRBJ2-7, with D possibly being TRBD2 (5 bases). V was clipped by 7 bases and J by 7 bases, with 14 bases between them. The germline gives CDR1 MDHEN, CDR2 SYDVKM. This CDR3 comprises 12 residues. The CDR3 DNA follows: TGTGCCAGCACTTCGAGGCGAGGGGAGCAGTACTTC. Amino acids: CASTSRRGEQYF.

CDR3 sequence (DNA): TGTGCCAGCAGCTTGGCGGGACTAGCGGGAGCGGGCACCGGGGAGCTGTTTTTT. It codes for CASSLAGLAGAGTGELFF. The chain employs TRBV5-8 and TRBJ2-2, with 14 bases lining up with TRBD2. The germline V gene encodes CDR1 SGHTS and CDR2 YDEGEE. The V and J ends lost 0 bases and 4 bases, in that order; junction bases with no gene match: 5. The length of the CDR3 is 18 residues.

This chain joins TRBV7-2 and TRBJ2-7; no clear D. Trimming removed 5 bases from V and 7 bases from J, with 18 bases in between. The CDR3 loop spans 14 amino acids. The germline CDR1 and CDR2 sequences are SGHTA and FQGNSA. The CDR3 reads CASSARRSTGEQYF. In DNA form, the CDR3 reads TGTGCCAGCAGCGCGCGGCGGAGTACGGGTGAGCAGTACTTC.

The gene calls are TRBV5-5 and TRBJ1-1, with D tentatively TRBD1 (6 bases). The CDR3 is 15 amino acids. V dropped 1 base and J dropped 0 bases, with 10 bases sitting between them. Germline V gene data show CDR1 as SGHKS and CDR2 as YYEKEE (reference sequence). CDR3 amino acids: CASSLQTGVNTEAFF. The DNA for the CDR3 is TGTGCCAGCAGCTTGCAGACAGGCGTGAACACTGAAGCTTTCTTT.

The rearrangement joins TRBV24-1 to TRBJ1-5; perhaps TRBD1 as D (6 bases). Trimming removed 8 bases at V and 0 bases at J, with 10 bases between. CDR3 length equals 14 residues. CDR1 KGHDR and CDR2 SFDVKD come from the germline V gene. CDR3 coding DNA: TGTGCCACCATGGGCAGGGGTAGCAATCAGCCCCAGCATTTT. Its translation: CATMGRGSNQPQHF.

The chain carries TRBV5-1 and TRBJ1-4; D uncertain. Germline CDR1 is SGHRS and CDR2 is YFSETQ. Trimming took 2 bases from V and 2 from J, leaving 13 bases between them. The CDR3 spans 16 residues. CDR3 sequence reads: CASSFGGRQTNEKLFF. The CDR3 bases are TGCGCCAGCAGCTTCGGCGGTCGTCAGACTAATGAAAAACTGTTTTTT.

DNA for the CDR3: TGCGCCAGCAGTGAACAGGGGGCGGGGAGTAATGAAAAACTGTTTTTT. It is translated as CASSEQGAGSNEKLFF. This rearrangement joins TRBV5-1 to TRBJ1-4; TRBD1 matches 9 bases. The germline V gene has CDR1 SGHRS and CDR2 YFSETQ. V shed 5 bases and J 4 bases; nucleotides not matched to a gene: 9. CDR3 length equals 16 residues.

The chain joins TRBV7-3 to TRBJ1-1, with D perhaps TRBD1 (6 bases). V was pared by 0 bases and J by 6 bases, with 14 bases between. This CDR3 region has 15 residues. The germline CDR1 and CDR2 sequences are SGHTA and FQGTGA. CDR3 DNA: TGTGCCAGCAGCTTAACCTTCCACAGGGACCCTGAAGCTTTCTTT. Protein sequence: CASSLTFHRDPEAFF.

The chain employs TRBV11-2 and TRBJ1-3; possible D gene TRBD1, 6 bases. Germline V gene lookup returns CDR1 SGHAT and CDR2 FQNNGV. The V and J ends lost 5 bases and 8 bases respectively, with 16 bases between them. CDR3 length: 14 amino acids. CDR3 protein: CASSHKQGLDTIYF. In nucleotides, the CDR3 is TGTGCCAGCAGCCACAAACAGGGTTTGGACACCATATATTTT.

The chain has TRBV4-1 and TRBJ2-3; TRBD2 aligns across 10 bases. Trimming cost V 0 bases and J 3 bases; bases outside gene matches: 0. This CDR3 comprises 15 residues. Looked up from germline, CDR1 is MGHRA and CDR2 is YSYEKL. In DNA form, the CDR3 reads TGCGCCAGCAGCCAAGAACTAGCGGGGACAGATACGCAGTATTTT. It specifies CASSQELAGTDTQYF.

The V call is TRBV6-5, the J call TRBJ2-2, with 7 nucleotides matching TRBD1. This CDR3 spans 15 amino acids. V lost 6 bases and J lost 1; bases outside the gene matches: 5. Germline CDR1 reads MNHEY; CDR2 reads SVGAGI. The CDR3 coding sequence is TGTGCCAGCAGGAAGACAGGGCGGAACACCGGGGAGCTGTTTTTT. Translation: CASRKTGRNTGELFF.

The chain joins TRBV6-1 to TRBJ1-5, with TRBD1 identical over 7 bases. Germline CDR1 reads MNHNS; CDR2 reads SASEGT. With V trimmed by 3 bases and J by 2 bases, 16 bases remained unmatched. The CDR3 loop spans 19 amino acids. In DNA form, the CDR3 reads TGTGCCAGCAGTGACCCAACTAAGGGGGCTGGAAGGGGCAATCAGCCCCAGCATTTT. Residues: CASSDPTKGAGRGNQPQHF.

The table lists this clone with a few counts. V is TRBV3-1 (or the pseudogene TRBV3-2) and J is TRBJ1-5, with D possibly TRBD1 on 5 matching bases. This CDR3 has 14 residues. Germline-derived CDR1 and CDR2 are LGHDT and YNNKEL (reference sequence). Deletions cut 2 bases from V and 4 bases from J, with 9 bases between. DNA for the CDR3: TGTGCCAGCAGCCAAAGGGGATCGAATCAGCCCCAGCATTTT. It specifies CASSQRGSNQPQHF.

This clone came up once. The CDR3 region is CASSLLTGSGELFF. The CDR3 coding sequence is TGTGCCAGCAGCTTACTGACGGGGTCCGGGGAGCTGTTTTTT. The chain carries TRBV7-9 and TRBJ2-2; tentative D call: TRBD2 (5 bases). CDR1 SEHNR and CDR2 FQNEAQ come from the germline V gene (reference sequence). The CDR3 runs to 14 residues. V dropped 2 bases and J dropped 6 bases, with 10 bases sitting between them.

The chain is built from TRBV13 and TRBJ1-1; possible D gene TRBD1, 5 bases. This CDR3 comprises 14 residues. V lost 7 bases and J 4 bases, leaving 16 bases between the germline ends. Germline lookup yields CDR1 PRHDT and CDR2 FYEKMQ (reference sequence). CDR3 residues: CASTPRGRGTEAFF. The CDR3 DNA reads TGTGCCAGCACCCCAAGGGGTCGTGGCACTGAAGCTTTCTTT.